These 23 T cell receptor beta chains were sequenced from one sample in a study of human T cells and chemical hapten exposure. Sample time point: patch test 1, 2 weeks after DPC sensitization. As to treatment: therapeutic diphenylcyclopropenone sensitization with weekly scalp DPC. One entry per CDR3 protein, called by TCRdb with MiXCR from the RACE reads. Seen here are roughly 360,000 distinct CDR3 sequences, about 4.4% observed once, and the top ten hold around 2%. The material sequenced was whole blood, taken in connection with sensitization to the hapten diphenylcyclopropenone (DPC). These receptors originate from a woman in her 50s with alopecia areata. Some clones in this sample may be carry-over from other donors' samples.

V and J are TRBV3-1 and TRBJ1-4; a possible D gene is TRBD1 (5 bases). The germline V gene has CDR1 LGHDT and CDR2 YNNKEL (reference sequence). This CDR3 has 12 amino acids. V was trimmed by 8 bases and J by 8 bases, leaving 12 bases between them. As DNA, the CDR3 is TGTGCCAGCCGTAGCGGGGCCGAAAAACTGTTTTTT. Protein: CASRSGAEKLFF.

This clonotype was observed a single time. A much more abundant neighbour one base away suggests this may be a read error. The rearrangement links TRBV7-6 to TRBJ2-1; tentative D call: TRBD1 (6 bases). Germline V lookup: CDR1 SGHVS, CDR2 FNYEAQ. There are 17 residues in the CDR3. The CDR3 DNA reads TGTACCAGCAGCCTAGAATCAGGGGAATACTCCTACAATGAGCAGTTCTTC. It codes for CTSSLESGEYSYNEQFF.

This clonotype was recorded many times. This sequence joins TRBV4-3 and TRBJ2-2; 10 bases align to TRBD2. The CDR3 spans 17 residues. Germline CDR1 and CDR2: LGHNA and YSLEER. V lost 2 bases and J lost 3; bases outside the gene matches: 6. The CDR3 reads CASSQNSGRLDTGELFF. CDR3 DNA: TGCGCCAGCAGCCAAAATAGCGGGAGGCTCGACACCGGGGAGCTGTTTTTT.

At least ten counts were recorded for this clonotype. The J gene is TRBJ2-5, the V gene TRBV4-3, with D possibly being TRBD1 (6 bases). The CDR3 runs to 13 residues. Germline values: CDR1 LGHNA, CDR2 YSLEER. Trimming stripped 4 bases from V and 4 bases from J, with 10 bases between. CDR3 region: CASSLQGRETQYF. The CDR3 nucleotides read TGCGCCAGCAGCCTACAGGGTCGAGAGACCCAGTACTTC.

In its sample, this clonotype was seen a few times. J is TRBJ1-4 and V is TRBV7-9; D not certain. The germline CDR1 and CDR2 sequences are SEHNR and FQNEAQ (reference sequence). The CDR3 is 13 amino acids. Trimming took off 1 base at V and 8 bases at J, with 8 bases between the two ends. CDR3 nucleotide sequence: TGTGCCAGCAGCTTAGTCGGGCCGGAAAAACTGTTTTTT. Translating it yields CASSLVGPEKLFF.

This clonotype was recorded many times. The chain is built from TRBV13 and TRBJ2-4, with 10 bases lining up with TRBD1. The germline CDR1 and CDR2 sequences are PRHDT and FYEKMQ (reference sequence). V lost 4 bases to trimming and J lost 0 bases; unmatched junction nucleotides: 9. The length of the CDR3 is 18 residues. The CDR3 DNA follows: TGTGCCAGCAGCTCACGGGACAGGGGTGAAGTAGCCAAAAACATTCAGTACTTC. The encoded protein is CASSSRDRGEVAKNIQYF.

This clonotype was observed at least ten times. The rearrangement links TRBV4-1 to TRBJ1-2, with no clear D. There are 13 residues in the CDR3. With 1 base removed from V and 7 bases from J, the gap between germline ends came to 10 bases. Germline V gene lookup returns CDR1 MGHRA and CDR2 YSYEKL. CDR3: CASSQAGVGGYTF. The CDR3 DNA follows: TGCGCCAGCAGCCAAGCCGGGGTTGGTGGCTACACCTTC.

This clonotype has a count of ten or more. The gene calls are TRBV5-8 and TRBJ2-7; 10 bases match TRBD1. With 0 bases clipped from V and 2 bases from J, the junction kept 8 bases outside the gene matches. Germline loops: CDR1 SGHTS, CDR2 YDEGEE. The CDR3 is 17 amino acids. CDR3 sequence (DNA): TGTGCCAGCAGCTTGGTTGTACGGGGACAGGGGACCTACGAGCAGTACTTC. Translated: CASSLVVRGQGTYEQYF.

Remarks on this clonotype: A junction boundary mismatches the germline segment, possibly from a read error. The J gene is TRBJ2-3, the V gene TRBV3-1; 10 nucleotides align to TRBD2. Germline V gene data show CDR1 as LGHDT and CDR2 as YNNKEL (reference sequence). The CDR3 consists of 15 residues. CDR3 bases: TGTGCCAGCAGCCAAGGGACTAGCGGCACAAATACGCAGTATTTT. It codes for CASSQGTSGTNTQYF.

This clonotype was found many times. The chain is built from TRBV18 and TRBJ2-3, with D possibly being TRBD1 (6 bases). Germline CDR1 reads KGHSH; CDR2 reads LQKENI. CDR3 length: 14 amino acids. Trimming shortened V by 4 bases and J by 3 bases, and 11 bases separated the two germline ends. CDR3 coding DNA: TGTGCCAGCTCACGAAGCACAGGGACAGATACGCAGTATTTT. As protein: CASSRSTGTDTQYF. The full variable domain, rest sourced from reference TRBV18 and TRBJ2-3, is NAGVMQNPRHLVRRRGQEARLRCSPMKGHSHVYWYRQLPEEGLKFMVYLQKENIIDESGMPKERFSAEFPKEGPSILRIQQVVRGDSAAYFCASSRSTGTDTQYFGPGTRLTVL.

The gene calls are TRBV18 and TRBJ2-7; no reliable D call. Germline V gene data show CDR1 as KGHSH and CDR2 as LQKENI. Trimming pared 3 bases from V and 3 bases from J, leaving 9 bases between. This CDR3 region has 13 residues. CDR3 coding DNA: TGTGCCAGCTCACCCCAAACGTACTACGAGCAGTACTTC. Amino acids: CASSPQTYYEQYF.

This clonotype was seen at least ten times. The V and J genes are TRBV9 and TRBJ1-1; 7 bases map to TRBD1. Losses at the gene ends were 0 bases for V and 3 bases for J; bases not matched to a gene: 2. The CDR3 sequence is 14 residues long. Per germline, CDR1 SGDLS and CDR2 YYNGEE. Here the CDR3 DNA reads TGTGCCAGCAGCGTAGGACAGGGAGACACTGAAGCTTTCTTT. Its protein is CASSVGQGDTEAFF.

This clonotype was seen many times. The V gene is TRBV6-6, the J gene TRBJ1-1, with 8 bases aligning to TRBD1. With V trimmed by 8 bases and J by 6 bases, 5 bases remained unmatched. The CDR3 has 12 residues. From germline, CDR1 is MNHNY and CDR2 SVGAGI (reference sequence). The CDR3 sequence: CASSQGAPEAFF. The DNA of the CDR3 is TGTGCCAGCTCCCAGGGGGCCCCTGAAGCTTTCTTT.

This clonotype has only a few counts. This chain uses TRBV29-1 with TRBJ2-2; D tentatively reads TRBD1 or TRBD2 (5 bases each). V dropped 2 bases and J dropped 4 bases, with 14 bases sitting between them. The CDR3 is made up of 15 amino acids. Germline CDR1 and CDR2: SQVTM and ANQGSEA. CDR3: CSVEPKGTGTGELFF. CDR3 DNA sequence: TGCAGCGTTGAACCCAAGGGGACGGGCACCGGGGAGCTGTTTTTT.

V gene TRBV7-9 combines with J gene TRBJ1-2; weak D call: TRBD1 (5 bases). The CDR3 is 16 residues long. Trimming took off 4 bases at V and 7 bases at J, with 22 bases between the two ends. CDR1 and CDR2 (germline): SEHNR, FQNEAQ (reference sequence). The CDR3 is CASSSPTIGGLVGYTF. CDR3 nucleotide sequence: TGTGCCAGCAGCTCACCCACCATCGGGGGTCTTGTTGGCTACACCTTC.

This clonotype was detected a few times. The DNA of the CDR3 is TGCGCCAGCAGCTCAATCATGAACACTGAAGCTTTCTTT. Residues: CASSSIMNTEAFF. This chain joins TRBV5-1 and TRBJ1-1; D gene unclear. The CDR3 runs to 13 residues. The V and J ends lost 3 bases and 0 bases respectively, with 6 bases between them. The V gene's germline CDR1 is SGHRS and CDR2 YFSETQ.

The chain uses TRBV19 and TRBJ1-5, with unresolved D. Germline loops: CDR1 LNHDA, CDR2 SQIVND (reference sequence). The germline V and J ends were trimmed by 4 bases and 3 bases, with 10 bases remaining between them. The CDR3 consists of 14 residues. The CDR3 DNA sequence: TGTGCCAGTAGTACCGGACCCACCAATCAGCCCCAGCATTTT. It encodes CASSTGPTNQPQHF. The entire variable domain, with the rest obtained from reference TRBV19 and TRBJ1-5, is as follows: DGGITQSPKYLFRKEGQNVTLSCEQNLNHDAMYWYRQDPGQGLRLIYYSQIVNDFQKGDIAEGYSVSREKKESFPLTVTSAQKNPTAFYLCASSTGPTNQPQHFGDGTRLSIL.

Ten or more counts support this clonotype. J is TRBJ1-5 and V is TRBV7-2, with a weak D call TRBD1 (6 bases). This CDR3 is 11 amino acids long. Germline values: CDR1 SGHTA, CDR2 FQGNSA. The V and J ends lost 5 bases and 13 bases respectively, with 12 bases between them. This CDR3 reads CASSLQGPQHF. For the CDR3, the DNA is TGTGCCAGCAGCCTTCAGGGGCCGCAGCATTTT.

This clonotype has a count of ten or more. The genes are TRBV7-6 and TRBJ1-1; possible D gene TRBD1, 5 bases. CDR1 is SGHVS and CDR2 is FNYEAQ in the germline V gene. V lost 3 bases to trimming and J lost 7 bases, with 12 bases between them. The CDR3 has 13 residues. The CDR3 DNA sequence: TGTGCCAGCAGCTTGACAGCTGCTTTTGAAGCTTTCTTT. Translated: CASSLTAAFEAFF.

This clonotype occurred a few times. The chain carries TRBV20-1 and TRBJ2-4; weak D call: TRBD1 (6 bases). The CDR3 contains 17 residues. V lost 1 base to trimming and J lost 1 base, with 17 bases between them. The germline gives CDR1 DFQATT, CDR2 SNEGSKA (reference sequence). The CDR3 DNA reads TGCAGTGCTAGAGGCCAACCAGGGGACGGGGCCAAAAACATTCAGTACTTC. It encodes CSARGQPGDGAKNIQYF.

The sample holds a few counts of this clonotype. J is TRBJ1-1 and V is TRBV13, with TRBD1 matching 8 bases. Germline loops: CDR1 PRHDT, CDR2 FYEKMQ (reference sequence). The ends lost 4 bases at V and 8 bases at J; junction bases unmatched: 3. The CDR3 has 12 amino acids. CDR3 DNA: TGTGCCAGCAGCTCATACAGGGGGGAAGCTTTCTTT. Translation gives CASSSYRGEAFF.

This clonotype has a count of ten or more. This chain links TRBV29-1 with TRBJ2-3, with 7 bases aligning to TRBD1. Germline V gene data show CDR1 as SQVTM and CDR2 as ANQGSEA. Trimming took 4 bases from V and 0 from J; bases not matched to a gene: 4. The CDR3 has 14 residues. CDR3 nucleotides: TGCAGCGTTGCCGGGACAGCCAGCACAGATACGCAGTATTTT. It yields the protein CSVAGTASTDTQYF.

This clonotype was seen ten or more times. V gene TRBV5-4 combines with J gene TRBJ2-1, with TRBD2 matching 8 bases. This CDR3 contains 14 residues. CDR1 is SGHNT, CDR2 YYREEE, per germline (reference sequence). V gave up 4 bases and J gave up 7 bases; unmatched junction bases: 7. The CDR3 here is CASSPGGAENEQFF. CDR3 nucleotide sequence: TGTGCCAGCAGCCCCGGGGGGGCCGAGAATGAGCAGTTCTTC.